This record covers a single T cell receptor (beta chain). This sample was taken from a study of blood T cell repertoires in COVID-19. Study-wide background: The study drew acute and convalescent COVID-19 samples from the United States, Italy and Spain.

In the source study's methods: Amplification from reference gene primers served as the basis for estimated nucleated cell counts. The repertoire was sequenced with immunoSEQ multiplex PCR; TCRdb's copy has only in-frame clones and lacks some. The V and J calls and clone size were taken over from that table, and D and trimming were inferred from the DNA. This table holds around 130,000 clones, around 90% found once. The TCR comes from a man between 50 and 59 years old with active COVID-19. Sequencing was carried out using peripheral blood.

CDR3 sequence reads: CSVAIESSLSGSGYTF. The CDR3 DNA is TGCAGCGTTGCGATTGAGTCGTCCCTTAGCGGTAGTGGCTACACCTTC. The J gene is TRBJ1-2, the V gene TRBV29-1; D uncertain. Germline V gives CDR1 SQVTM, CDR2 ANQGSEA. CDR3 size: 16 residues. Trimming cost V 4 bases and J 7 bases, with 25 bases left between them.